This T cell receptor (beta chain) is from a study of CD8 T cells in ankylosing spondylitis (dated by TCRdb to the late 2010s). Looking at the study overall: T cell receptor beta repertoires were profiled in healthy donors and ankylosing spondylitis patients so that disease-linked TCR variants could be found. The full study cohort comprised about 23 ankylosing spondylitis patients and about 110 healthy donors. Peripheral blood was sampled, and synovial fluid was also collected from ankylosing spondylitis patients.

CDR1 MGHRA and CDR2 YSYEKL are derived from the germline V gene. V loses 4 bases, J loses 0 bases, and the germline ends lie 10 bases apart. CDR3 length: 15 amino acids, cysteine to phenylalanine. The sequence is cut down to CDR3 DNA, 45 bases in frame from base 1. Results the study describes overall, beyond this receptor: A TCR beta motif of several highly homologous amino acid variants appeared characteristic of blood from ankylosing spondylitis patients. A CD8+ phenotype was shown by the disease-linked clones, which were found at relatively low frequencies in peripheral blood. Some motif variants were previously reported in synovial fluid and blood of reactive arthritis patients, suggesting common disease-initiation mechanisms. The disease-linked clones were reported to be significantly enriched in matched synovial fluid samples from ankylosing spondylitis patients.

Data came from an Illumina HiSeq 2500. TCR beta libraries were prepared by quantitative 5'-RACE with molecular barcodes. In the authors' own workflow: A new computational method based on a probabilistic model of VDJ rearrangement was used to identify disease-linked TCR variants. TCRdb took the public reads, trimmed them with fastp at Q25, ran MiXCR for clone calling and kept in-frame beta chains. Each CDR3 protein appears once, grouped with its most common genes and DNA. The V and J calls come from TCRdb's annotation, not from the publication. Present in this sample are fewer than 650,000 distinct CDR3 sequences, about 13% of which were seen just once. Of the sample, around 6.8% falls within the top ten clones. The sample holds many counts of this clonotype. There is no known antigen for this receptor. No clone much larger than this one lies a single base away; base qualities are absent.

The source of this sequence is a male donor with ankylosing spondylitis. Sample: blood, either unsorted or a sorted T cell fraction (not recorded which). The chain uses TRBV4-1 and TRBJ2-4, with the identity of the D gene unclear. The encoded CDR3 is CASSLIGLAKNIQYF. The DNA is as follows: TGCGCCAGCAGCCTTATAGGGTTAGCCAAAAACATTCAGTACTTC.